Listed below are T cell receptor beta chains from one sample, sequenced in a study of CD8 T cells in Susac syndrome. TCRdb called the immunoSEQ multiplex PCR reads again in MiXCR, with one record for every CDR3 protein. The repertoire has about 80,000 distinct CDR3 sequences, roughly 93% of them found once; the top ten carry 0.25% to 0.3%. The sequenced material came from CD8+ T cells from PBMCs. The receptors originated from a human donor in good health. Each CDR3 is given with its conserved first and last residue. Each record gives: J gene, clone size, D gene, V gene, CDR3 DNA, CDR3 protein. The D gene is left open where the match is weak. Clone size is not always given. Where it is, it says once, few, many or a class for expanded clones.

>TRBJ1-5|.|.|TRBV25-1
TGTGCCAGCAGCCCGGACAGCGGGGGATATCAGCCCCAGCATTTT
CASSPDSGGYQPQHF
>TRBJ1-1|.|.|TRBV7-9
TGTGCCAGCAGCTTAAGGATCGGAACAAACACTGAAGCTTTCTTT
CASSLRIGTNTEAFF
>TRBJ2-4|.|TRBD1|TRBV15
TGTGCCACCAGTGGAACAGGGGACAACATTCAGTACTTC
CATSGTGDNIQYF
>TRBJ1-1|.|.|TRBV6-1
TGTGCCAGCAGTGTTACGGTCAGAATGAACACTGAAGCTTTCTTT
CASSVTVRMNTEAFF
>TRBJ2-1|.|.|TRBV14
TGTGCCAGCAGCCTCAACCTCCTGGACGGCTCCTACAATGAGCAGTTCTTC
CASSLNLLDGSYNEQFF
>TRBJ2-7|few|TRBD2|TRBV18
TGTGCCAGCTCACCCCACCCTCGGGGGGGAACGGACGAGCAGTACTTC
CASSPHPRGGTDEQYF
>TRBJ1-2|.|.|TRBV5-6
TGTGCCAGCAGCTTGGGGCGGGACCCTGTATTCTATGGCTACACCTTC
CASSLGRDPVFYGYTF
>TRBJ2-7|.|.|TRBV19
TGTGCCAGTGGAAAGACAGGTTTGCACTACGAGCAGTACTTC
CASGKTGLHYEQYF
>TRBJ1-2|.|TRBD1|TRBV4-1
TGCGCCAGCAGCCATTTCCGGGACAGGGGAAACTATGGCTACACCTTC
CASSHFRDRGNYGYTF
>TRBJ1-5|.|.|TRBV6-2/TRBV6-3
TGTGCCAGCAGGACGAGGGAGGAACGGAATCAGCCCCAGCATTTT
CASRTREERNQPQHF
>TRBJ2-1|.|.|TRBV2
TGTGCCAGTCGGACGAGGAATGAGCAGTTCTTC
CASRTRNEQFF
>TRBJ2-5|.|.|TRBV7-9
TGTGCCAGCAGCGAATACGGGAATTCGGGAGAGACCCAGTACTTC
CASSEYGNSGETQYF
>TRBJ1-3|once|.|TRBV12-3/TRBV12-4
TGTGCCAGCAGTTTCGGGGGGGCACACTCTGGAAACACCATATATTTT
CASSFGGAHSGNTIYF
>TRBJ1-2|few|.|TRBV14
TGTGCCAGCAGCCAAGCAGCCCTCTATGGCTACACCTTC
CASSQAALYGYTF
>TRBJ2-3|.|TRBD2|TRBV27
TGTGCCAGCAGTTTTATGACTAGCGGGGGGGGCACAGATACGCAGTATTTT
CASSFMTSGGGTDTQYF
>TRBJ2-3|few|.|TRBV28
TGTGCCAGCAGTTTGACCTCCACAGATACGCAGTATTTT
CASSLTSTDTQYF
>TRBJ2-1|.|.|TRBV3-1
TGTGCCAGCAGCCAAGAGTTGAATAGTTGGATGTACAATGAGCAGTTCTTC
CASSQELNSWMYNEQFF
>TRBJ2-7|.|TRBD1|TRBV5-5
TGTGCCAGCAGCTTTCCTGGGCAGGGGGTCCTCGAGCAGTACTTC
CASSFPGQGVLEQYF
>TRBJ1-2|.|.|TRBV7-9
TGTGCCAGCAGCTCAATCCCGGGGGGGAGCTATGGCTACACCTTC
CASSSIPGGSYGYTF
>TRBJ1-2|once|.|TRBV7-9
TGTGCCAGCAGCTTAGGAGTCGGCAGCTATGGCTACACCTTC
CASSLGVGSYGYTF
>TRBJ2-7|once|.|TRBV13
TGTGCCAGCAGCTCAGGGGACTTTTTAGAGCAGTACTTC
CASSSGDFLEQYF
>TRBJ1-2|.|TRBD1|TRBV4-1
TGCGCCAGCAGCCAACCGACAGGGTCTAGCAGATCATATGGCTACACCTTC
CASSQPTGSSRSYGYTF
>TRBJ2-1|.|TRBD1|TRBV2
TGTGCCAGCAGGGATCTACAGGGGCCCCACTCCTACAATGAGCAGTTCTTC
CASRDLQGPHSYNEQFF
>TRBJ2-2|once|.|TRBV11-2
TGTGCCAGCAGCCTAAGGACAGTGACCGGGGAGCTGTTTTTT
CASSLRTVTGELFF
>TRBJ1-3|.|TRBD1|TRBV7-8
TGTGCCAGCAGTCGACAGGGAGACTCTGGAAACACCATATATTTT
CASSRQGDSGNTIYF
>TRBJ1-2|.|.|TRBV21-1
TGTGCCAGCAGCAAAGCGGAACTCAGAAAGCCCTATGGCTACACCTTC
CASSKAELRKPYGYTF
>TRBJ1-2|.|.|TRBV6-2/TRBV6-3
TGTGCCAGCAGTTACGTTAGGACGGACAACTATGGCTACACCTTC
CASSYVRTDNYGYTF
>TRBJ1-1|.|.|TRBV4-3
TGCGCCAGCAGCCAAGAGGGGAGCAGCGCTGAAGCTTTCTTT
CASSQEGSSAEAFF
>TRBJ2-1|.|.|TRBV12-3/TRBV12-4
TGTGCCAGCAGTTTAGCACGGGTGGATGAGCAGTTCTTC
CASSLARVDEQFF
>TRBJ2-7|.|TRBD1|TRBV13
TGTGCCAGCAGCCCGAACAGGGGCCCCTACGAGCAGTACTTC
CASSPNRGPYEQYF
>TRBJ2-1|.|.|TRBV6-5
TGTGCCAGCAGTTACACGCCTAGCGCCGATGAGCAGTTCTTC
CASSYTPSADEQFF
>TRBJ2-1|.|.|TRBV11-2
TGTGCCAGCAGCTCAACAGGAGAAAACTACAATGAGCAGTTCTTC
CASSSTGENYNEQFF
>TRBJ2-5|.|.|TRBV4-3
TGCGCCAGCAGCCAAGGGGTCCAGGAGACCCAGTACTTC
CASSQGVQETQYF
>TRBJ1-2|.|.|TRBV25-1
TGTGCCAGCAGTGGGGGAGAAATCTATGGCTACACCTTC
CASSGGEIYGYTF
>TRBJ2-1|.|TRBD1|TRBV11-2
TGTGCCAGCAGCTTAGATTCGGACAGGGGATACAATGAGCAGTTCTTC
CASSLDSDRGYNEQFF